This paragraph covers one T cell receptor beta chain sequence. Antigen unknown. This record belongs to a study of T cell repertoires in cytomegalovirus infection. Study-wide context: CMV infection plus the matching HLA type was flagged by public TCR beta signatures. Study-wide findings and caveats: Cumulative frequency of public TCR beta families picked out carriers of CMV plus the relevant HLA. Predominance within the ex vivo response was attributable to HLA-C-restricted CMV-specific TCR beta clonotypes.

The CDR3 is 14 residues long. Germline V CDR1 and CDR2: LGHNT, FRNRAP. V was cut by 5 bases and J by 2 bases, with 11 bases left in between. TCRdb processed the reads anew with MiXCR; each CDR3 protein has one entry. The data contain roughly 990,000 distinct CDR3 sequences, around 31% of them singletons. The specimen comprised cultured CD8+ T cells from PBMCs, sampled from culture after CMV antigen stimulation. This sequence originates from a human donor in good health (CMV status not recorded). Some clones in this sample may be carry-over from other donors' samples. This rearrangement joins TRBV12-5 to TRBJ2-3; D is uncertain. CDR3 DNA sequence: TGTGCTAGTGGTGCAAGACGACCCACAGATACGCAGTATTTT. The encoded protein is CASGARRPTDTQYF.